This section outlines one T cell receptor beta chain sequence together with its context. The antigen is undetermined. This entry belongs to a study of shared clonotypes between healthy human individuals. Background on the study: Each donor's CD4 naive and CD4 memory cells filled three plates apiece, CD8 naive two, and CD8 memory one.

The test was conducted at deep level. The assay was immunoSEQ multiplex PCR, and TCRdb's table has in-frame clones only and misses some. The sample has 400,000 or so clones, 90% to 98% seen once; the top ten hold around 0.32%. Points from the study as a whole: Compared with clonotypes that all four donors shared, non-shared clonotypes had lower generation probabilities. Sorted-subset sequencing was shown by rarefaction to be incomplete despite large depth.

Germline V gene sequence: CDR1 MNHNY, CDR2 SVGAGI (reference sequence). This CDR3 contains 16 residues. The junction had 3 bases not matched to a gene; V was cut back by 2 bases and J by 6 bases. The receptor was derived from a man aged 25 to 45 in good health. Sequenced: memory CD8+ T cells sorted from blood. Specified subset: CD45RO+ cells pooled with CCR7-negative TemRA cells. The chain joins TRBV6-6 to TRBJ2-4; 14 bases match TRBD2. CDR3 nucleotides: TGTGCCAGCAGTTACGGGACTAGCGGGAGTGGAAACATTCAGTACTTC. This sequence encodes CASSYGTSGSGNIQYF.